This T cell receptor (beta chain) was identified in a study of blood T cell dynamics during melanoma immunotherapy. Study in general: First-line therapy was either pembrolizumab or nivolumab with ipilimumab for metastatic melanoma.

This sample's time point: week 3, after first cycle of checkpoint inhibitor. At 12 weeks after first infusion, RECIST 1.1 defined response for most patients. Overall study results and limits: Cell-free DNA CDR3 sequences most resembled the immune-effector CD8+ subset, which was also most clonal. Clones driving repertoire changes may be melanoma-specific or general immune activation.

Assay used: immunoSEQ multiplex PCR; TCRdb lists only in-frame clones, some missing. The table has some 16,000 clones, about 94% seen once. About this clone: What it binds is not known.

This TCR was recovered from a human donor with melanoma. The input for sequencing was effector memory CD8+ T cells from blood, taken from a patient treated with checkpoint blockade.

The CDR3 DNA follows: TGCAGCGTTCTTCCGGAGAGACAGGTCGAGCAGTACTTC. Residues: CSVLPERQVEQYF. The chain recombines TRBV29-1 with TRBJ2-7; the D gene is possibly TRBD1 (6 bases). Germline V gene lookup returns CDR1 SQVTM and CDR2 ANQGSEA. The CDR3 covers 13 residues. V lost 5 bases to trimming and J lost 6 bases, with 17 bases between them.